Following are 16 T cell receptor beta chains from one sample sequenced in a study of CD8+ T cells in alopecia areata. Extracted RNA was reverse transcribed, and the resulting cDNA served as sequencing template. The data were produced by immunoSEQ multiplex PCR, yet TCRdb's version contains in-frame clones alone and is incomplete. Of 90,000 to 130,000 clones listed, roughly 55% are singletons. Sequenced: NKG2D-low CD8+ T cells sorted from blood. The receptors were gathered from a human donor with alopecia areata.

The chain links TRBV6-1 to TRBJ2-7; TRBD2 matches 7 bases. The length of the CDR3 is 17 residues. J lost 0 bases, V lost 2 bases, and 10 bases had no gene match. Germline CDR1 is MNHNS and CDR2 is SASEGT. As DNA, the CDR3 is TGTGCCAGCAGTGAATTGGTAGTGGGACTAAGCTCCTACGAGCAGTACTTC. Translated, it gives CASSELVVGLSSYEQYF.

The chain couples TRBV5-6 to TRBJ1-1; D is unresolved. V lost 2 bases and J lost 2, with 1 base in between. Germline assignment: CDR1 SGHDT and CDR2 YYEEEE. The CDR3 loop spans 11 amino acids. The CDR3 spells CASSFNTEAFF. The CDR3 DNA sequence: TGTGCCAGCAGCTTCAACACTGAAGCTTTCTTT.

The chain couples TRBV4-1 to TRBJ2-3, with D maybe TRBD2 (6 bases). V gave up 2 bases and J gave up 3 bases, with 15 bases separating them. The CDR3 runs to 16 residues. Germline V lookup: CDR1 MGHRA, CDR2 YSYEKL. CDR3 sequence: CASSQNPGVLTDTQYF. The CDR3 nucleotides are TGCGCCAGCAGCCAAAATCCGGGGGTCTTGACAGATACGCAGTATTTT.

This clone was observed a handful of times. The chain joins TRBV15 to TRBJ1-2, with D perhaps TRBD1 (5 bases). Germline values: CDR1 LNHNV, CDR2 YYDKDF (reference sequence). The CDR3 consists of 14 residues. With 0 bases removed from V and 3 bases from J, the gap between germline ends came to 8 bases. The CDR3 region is CATSRDQGDYGYTF. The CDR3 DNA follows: TGTGCCACCAGCAGAGATCAGGGTGACTATGGCTACACCTTC.

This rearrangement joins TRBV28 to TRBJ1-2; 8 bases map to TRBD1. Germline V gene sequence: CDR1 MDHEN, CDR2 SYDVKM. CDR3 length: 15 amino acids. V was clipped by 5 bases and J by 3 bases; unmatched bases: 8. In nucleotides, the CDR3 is TGTGCCAGCAGTAGAACAGGGGGTAGCTACTATGGCTACACCTTC. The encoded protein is CASSRTGGSYYGYTF.

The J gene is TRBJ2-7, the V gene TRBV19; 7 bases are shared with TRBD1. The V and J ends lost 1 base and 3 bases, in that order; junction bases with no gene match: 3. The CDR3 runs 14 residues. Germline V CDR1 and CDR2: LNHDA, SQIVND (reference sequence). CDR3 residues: CASSIAGGGYEQYF. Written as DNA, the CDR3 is TGTGCCAGTAGTATAGCAGGGGGTGGCTACGAGCAGTACTTC.

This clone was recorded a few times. The CDR3 loop is CASSQDRSSYNEQFF. DNA for the CDR3: TGTGCCAGCAGCCAGGACAGGAGCTCCTACAATGAGCAGTTCTTC. The chain links TRBV5-4 to TRBJ2-1; TRBD1 agrees at 7 bases. V lost 4 bases to trimming and J lost 0 bases; unmatched junction nucleotides: 4. Germline loops: CDR1 SGHNT, CDR2 YYREEE (reference sequence). The CDR3 loop spans 15 amino acids.

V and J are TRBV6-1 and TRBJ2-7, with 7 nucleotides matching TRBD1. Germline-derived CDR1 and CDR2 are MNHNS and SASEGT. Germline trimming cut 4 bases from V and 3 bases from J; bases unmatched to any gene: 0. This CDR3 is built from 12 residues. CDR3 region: CASSGTGYEQYF. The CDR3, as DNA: TGTGCCAGCAGTGGGACAGGCTACGAGCAGTACTTC.

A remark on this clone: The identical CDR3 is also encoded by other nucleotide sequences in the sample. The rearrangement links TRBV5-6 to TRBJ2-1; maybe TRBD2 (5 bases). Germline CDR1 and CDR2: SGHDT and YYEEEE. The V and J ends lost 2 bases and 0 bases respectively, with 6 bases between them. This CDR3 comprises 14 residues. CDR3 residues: CASSFGSSYNEQFF. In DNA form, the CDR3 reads TGTGCCAGCAGCTTTGGGAGCTCCTACAATGAGCAGTTCTTC.

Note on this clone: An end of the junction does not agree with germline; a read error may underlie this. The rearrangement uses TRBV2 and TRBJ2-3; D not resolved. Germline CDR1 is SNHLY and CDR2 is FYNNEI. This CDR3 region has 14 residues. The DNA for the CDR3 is TGTGCCAGCAGTGGTCTAGTTGGAGCAGATACGCAGTATTTC. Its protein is CASSGLVGADTQYF.

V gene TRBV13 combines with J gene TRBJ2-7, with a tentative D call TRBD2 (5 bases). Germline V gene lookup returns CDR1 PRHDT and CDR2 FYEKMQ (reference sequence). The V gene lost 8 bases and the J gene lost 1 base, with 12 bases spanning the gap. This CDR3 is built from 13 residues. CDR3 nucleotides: TGTGCCAGCCGCAGCGGTTTGTCCTACGAGCAGTACTTC. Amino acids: CASRSGLSYEQYF. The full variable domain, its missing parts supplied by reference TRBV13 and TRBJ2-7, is AAGVIQSPRHLIKEKRETATLKCYPIPRHDTVYWYQQGPGQDPQFLISFYEKMQSDKGSIPDRFSAQQFSDYHSELNMSSLELGDSALYFCASRSGLSYEQYFGPGTRLTVT.

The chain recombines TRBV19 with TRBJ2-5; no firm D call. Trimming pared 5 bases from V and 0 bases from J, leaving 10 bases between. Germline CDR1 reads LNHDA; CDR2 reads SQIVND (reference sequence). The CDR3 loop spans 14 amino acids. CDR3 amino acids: CASSDPRYQETQYF. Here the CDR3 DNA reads TGTGCCAGTAGTGACCCAAGGTACCAAGAGACCCAGTACTTC.

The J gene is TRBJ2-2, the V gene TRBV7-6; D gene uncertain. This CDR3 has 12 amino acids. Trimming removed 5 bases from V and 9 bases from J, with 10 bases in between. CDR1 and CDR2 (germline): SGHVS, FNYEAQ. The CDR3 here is CASSPDLRELFF. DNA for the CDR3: TGTGCCAGCAGCCCAGACTTGAGGGAGCTGTTTTTT. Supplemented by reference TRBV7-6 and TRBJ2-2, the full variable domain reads GAGVSQSPRYKVTKRGQDVALRCDPISGHVSLYWYRQALGQGPEFLTYFNYEAQQDKSGLPNDRFSAERPEGSISTLTIQRTEQRDSAMYRCASSPDLRELFFGEGSRLTVL.

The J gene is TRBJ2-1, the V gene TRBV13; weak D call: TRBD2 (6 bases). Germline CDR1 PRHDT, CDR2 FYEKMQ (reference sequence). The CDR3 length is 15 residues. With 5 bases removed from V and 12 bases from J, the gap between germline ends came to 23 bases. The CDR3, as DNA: TGTGCCAGCAGCATACTCTCCGGGCCCCACGGGGGGCAGTTCTTC. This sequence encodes CASSILSGPHGGQFF. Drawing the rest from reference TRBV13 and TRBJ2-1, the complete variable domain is AAGVIQSPRHLIKEKRETATLKCYPIPRHDTVYWYQQGPGQDPQFLISFYEKMQSDKGSIPDRFSAQQFSDYHSELNMSSLELGDSALYFCASSILSGPHGGQFFGPGTRLTVL.

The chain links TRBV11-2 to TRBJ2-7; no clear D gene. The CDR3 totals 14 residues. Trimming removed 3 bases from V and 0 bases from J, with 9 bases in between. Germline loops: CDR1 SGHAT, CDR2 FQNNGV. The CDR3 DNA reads TGTGCCAGCAGCTTTCGGCAGAGCTCCTACGAGCAGTACTTC. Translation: CASSFRQSSYEQYF.

The CDR3 loop is CASSPGLAGGHEQYF. The CDR3 region has the DNA TGTGCCAGCAGCCCGGGACTAGCGGGAGGCCACGAGCAGTACTTC. This sequence joins TRBV5-6 and TRBJ2-7; 15 nucleotides align to TRBD2. From germline, CDR1 is SGHDT and CDR2 YYEEEE. The CDR3 covers 15 residues. The V segment lost 4 bases and the J segment 5 bases; nucleotides outside the gene matches: 4. Filled out from reference TRBV5-6 and TRBJ2-7, the complete variable domain reads DAGVTQSPTHLIKTRGQQVTLRCSPKSGHDTVSWYQQALGQGPQFIFQYYEEEERQRGNFPDRFSGHQFPNYSSELNVNALLLGDSALYLCASSPGLAGGHEQYFGPGTRLTVT.